This TCR beta chain is drawn from a study of identical twins. Study-wide results and caveats: Within twin pairs, the out-of-frame alpha sequences they shared showed excess low generation probability.

Of note for this clonotype: Antigen specificity is unknown.

TCRdb passed the 5' RACE reads through MiXCR, listing each CDR3 protein once. This table holds 500,000 to 650,000 distinct CDR3 sequences, roughly 6.6% found once. The sample also formed part of further work on yellow fever vaccine responses in identical twins.

Material: PBMCs. This clonotype was obtained from a woman under 30 in good health.

Here the CDR3 DNA reads TGTGCCAGCAGTGATGCCGGGGACAGGCGTGGCTACACCTTC. Protein product: CASSDAGDRRGYTF. The V call is TRBV25-1, the J call TRBJ1-2; 8 nucleotides match TRBD1. The CDR3 has 14 amino acids. The germline V gene encodes CDR1 MGHDK and CDR2 SYGVNS. V lost 3 bases to trimming and J lost 7 bases; unmatched junction nucleotides: 7.